These T cell receptor beta chains were read from a single sample in a study of tumor and adjacent non-tumor tissue in lung cancer. TCRdb redid the calling of the multiplex PCR reads with MiXCR, one entry per CDR3 protein. Of 70,000 to 90,000 distinct CDR3 sequences listed, 60% to 80% were seen once; the top ten hold about 12%. The sample comprised lung tumor tissue. These receptors all come from a woman in her forties or fifties with non-small cell lung cancer. Each CDR3 is given with its conserved first and last residue. Each record gives: J gene, V gene, clone size, CDR3 length, D gene, CDR3 DNA, CDR3 protein. D genes are given only for firm matches. Rows give clone size only sometimes, using once, few, many, or a class for an expanded clone.

J gene: TRBJ2-1
V gene: TRBV12-3/TRBV12-4
clone size: many
CDR3 length: 15
D gene: TRBD1
CDR3 DNA: TGTGCCAGCAGTCAGGGACAGGGAACCTACAATGAGCAGTTCTTC
CDR3 protein: CASSQGQGTYNEQFF

J gene: TRBJ2-5
V gene: TRBV12-3/TRBV12-4
clone size: -
CDR3 length: 14
D gene: -
CDR3 DNA: TGTGCCAACGGGCACCCTGAAGGGGCACAGACCCATTACTTC
CDR3 protein: CANGHPEGAQTHYF

J gene: TRBJ2-7
V gene: TRBV5-4
clone size: -
CDR3 length: 13
D gene: -
CDR3 DNA: TGTACCAGCAGCTTGACTAGTAACAACGAGCGGTACTTC
CDR3 protein: CTSSLTSNNERYF

J gene: TRBJ1-3
V gene: TRBV10-3
clone size: few
CDR3 length: 13
D gene: -
CDR3 DNA: TGTGCCATCAGTGAGTCAGTGAGAGACACCATATATTTT
CDR3 protein: CAISESVRDTIYF

J gene: TRBJ1-2
V gene: TRBV29-1
clone size: once
CDR3 length: 14
D gene: -
CDR3 DNA: TGCAACGCTGAACGGGATCATAGGCAGTATGGCTACACCTTC
CDR3 protein: CNAERDHRQYGYTF

J gene: TRBJ2-5
V gene: TRBV28
clone size: -
CDR3 length: 18
D gene: TRBD2
CDR3 DNA: TGTGTTAGCAGTTTAGGCCCCCCTAGCGGGAGGGCCTTAAAGACCCAGTACTTC
CDR3 protein: CVSSLGPPSGRALKTQYF

J gene: TRBJ2-3
V gene: TRBV5-6
clone size: -
CDR3 length: 20
D gene: TRBD1
CDR3 DNA: TGTGCCAGCAGTTTGGAGTGGGGACAGGGGGCTTATTCCCCCACAGATACGCAGTATTTT
CDR3 protein: CASSLEWGQGAYSPTDTQYF

J gene: TRBJ1-1
V gene: TRBV12-3/TRBV12-4
clone size: -
CDR3 length: 17
D gene: -
CDR3 DNA: TGTGTCAGCAGTCTCTACCCCACTACCTGGGTTCAAACTGAAGCTTTCTTT
CDR3 protein: CVSSLYPTTWVQTEAFF

J gene: TRBJ2-1
V gene: TRBV19
clone size: few
CDR3 length: 13
D gene: -
CDR3 DNA: TGTGCCAGTAGTATAGTGGGGAACAATGAGCAGTTCTTC
CDR3 protein: CASSIVGNNEQFF

J gene: TRBJ2-7
V gene: TRBV28
clone size: -
CDR3 length: 14
D gene: -
CDR3 DNA: TGTGCCTGCAGTAACAGGAGGTTGCCCTACGGGCAGTACTTC
CDR3 protein: CACSNRRLPYGQYF

J gene: TRBJ2-5
V gene: TRBV11-3
clone size: once
CDR3 length: 15
D gene: -
CDR3 DNA: TGTGACAGTAGCTTAGGCTACTCTGCCGGGGAGACCCAGTACTTC
CDR3 protein: CDSSLGYSAGETQYF